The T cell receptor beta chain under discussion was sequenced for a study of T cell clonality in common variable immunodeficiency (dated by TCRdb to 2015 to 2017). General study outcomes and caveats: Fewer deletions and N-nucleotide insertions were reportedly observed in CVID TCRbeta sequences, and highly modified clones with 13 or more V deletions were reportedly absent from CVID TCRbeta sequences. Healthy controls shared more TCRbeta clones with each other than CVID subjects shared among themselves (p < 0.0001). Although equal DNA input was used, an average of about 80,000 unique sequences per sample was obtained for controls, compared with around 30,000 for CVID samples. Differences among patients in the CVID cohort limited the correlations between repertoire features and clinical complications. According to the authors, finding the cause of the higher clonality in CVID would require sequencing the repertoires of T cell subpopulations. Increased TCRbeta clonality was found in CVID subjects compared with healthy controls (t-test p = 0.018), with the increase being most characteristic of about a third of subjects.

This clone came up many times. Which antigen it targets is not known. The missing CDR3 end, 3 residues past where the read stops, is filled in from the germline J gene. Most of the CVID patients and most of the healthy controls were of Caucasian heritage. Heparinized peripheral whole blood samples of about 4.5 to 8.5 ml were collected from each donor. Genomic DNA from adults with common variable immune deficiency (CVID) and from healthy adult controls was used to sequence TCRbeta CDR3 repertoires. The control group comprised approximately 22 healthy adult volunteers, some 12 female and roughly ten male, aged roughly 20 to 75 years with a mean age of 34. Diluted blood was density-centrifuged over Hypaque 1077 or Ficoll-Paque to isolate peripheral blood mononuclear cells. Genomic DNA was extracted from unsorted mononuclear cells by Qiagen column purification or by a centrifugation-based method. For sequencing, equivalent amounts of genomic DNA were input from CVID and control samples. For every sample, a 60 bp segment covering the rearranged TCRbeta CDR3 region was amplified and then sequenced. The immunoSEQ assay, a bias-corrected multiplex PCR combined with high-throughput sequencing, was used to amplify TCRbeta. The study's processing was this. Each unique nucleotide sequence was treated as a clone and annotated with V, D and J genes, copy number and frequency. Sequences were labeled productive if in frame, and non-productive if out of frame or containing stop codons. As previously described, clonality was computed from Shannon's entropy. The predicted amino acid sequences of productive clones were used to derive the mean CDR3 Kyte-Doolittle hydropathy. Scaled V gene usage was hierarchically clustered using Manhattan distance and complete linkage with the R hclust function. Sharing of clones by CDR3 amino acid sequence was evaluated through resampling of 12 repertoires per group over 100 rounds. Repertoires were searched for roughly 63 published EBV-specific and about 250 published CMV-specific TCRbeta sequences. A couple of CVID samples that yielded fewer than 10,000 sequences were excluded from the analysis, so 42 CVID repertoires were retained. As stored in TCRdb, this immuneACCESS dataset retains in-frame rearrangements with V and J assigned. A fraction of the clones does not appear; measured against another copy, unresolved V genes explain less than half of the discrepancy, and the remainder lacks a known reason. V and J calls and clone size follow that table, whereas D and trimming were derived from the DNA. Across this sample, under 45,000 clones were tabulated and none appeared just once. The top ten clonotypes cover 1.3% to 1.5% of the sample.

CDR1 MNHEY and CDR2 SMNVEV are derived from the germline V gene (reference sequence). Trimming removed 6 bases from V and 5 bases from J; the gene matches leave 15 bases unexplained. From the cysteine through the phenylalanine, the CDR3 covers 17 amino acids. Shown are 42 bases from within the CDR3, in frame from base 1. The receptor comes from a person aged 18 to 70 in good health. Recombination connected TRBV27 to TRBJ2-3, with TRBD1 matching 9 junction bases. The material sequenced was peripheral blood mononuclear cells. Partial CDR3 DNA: TGTGCCAGCAGGGGAAGACAGGGGGTCGCGAGGTTAGATACG. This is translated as CASRGRQGVARLDT. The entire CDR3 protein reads CASRGRQGVARLDTQYF.